A single sample gave rise to the 21 T cell receptor beta chains below, sequenced in a study of identical twins. TCRdb reprocessed the 5' RACE reads via MiXCR and lists one record per CDR3 protein. The sample lists about 520,000 distinct CDR3 sequences; around 20% were seen once. These data were also reused for a study on T cells expressing NK-cell markers.

Input material: CD4+ T cells sorted from blood. The receptors come from a young woman in good health.

The chain is built from TRBV20-1 and TRBJ1-1, with a possible D match to TRBD1 (5 bases). Germline V lookup: CDR1 DFQATT, CDR2 SNEGSKA (reference sequence). Between the trimmed V and J ends, which lost 4 bases and 4 bases, there was a span of 16 bases. This CDR3 is built from 14 residues. CDR3 region: CSAKPPGSPTEAFF. The DNA for the CDR3 is TGCAGTGCTAAGCCCCCAGGGAGCCCCACTGAAGCTTTCTTT.

The chain uses TRBV20-1 and TRBJ1-6; the D is unclear. The germline V gene encodes CDR1 DFQATT and CDR2 SNEGSKA (reference sequence). The germline V and J ends were trimmed by 4 bases and 14 bases, with 6 bases remaining between them. The CDR3 is made up of 9 amino acids. The CDR3 region has the DNA TGCAGTGCTACCCCCACCCTCCACTTT. It translates to CSATPTLHF.

J is TRBJ2-5 and V is TRBV12-2; TRBD2 is taken as the D call from the table, unchecked against the DNA. TRBV12-2 is annotated as a pseudogene. The length of the CDR3 is 16 residues. CDR3 bases: TGTGCAAGTCGCTTCAGCCCGGGGGGGCTCGTGGAGACCCAGTACTTC. Residues: CASRFSPGGLVETQYF.

The rearrangement uses TRBV5-6 and TRBJ2-5; no reliable D call. Trimming shortened V by 0 bases and J by 5 bases, and 17 bases separated the two germline ends. CDR1 and CDR2 (germline): SGHDT, YYEEEE. The CDR3 length is 16 residues. For the CDR3, the DNA is TGTGCCAGCAGCTTGGTTGCCATACCCTTCGATGAGACCCAGTACTTC. As protein: CASSLVAIPFDETQYF.

V usage is TRBV9 and J usage is TRBJ1-2; 8 bases are a match to TRBD1. This CDR3 is built from 15 residues. V was pared by 4 bases and J by 4 bases, with 9 bases of the junction left unmatched. Germline values: CDR1 SGDLS, CDR2 YYNGEE. In DNA form, the CDR3 reads TGTGCCAGCAGCCCAAGGACAGGGCGTTCCTATGGCTACACCTTC. Its protein product is CASSPRTGRSYGYTF.

The V gene is TRBV20-1, the J gene TRBJ2-7; the D is unclear. Between the trimmed V and J ends, which lost 3 bases and 3 bases, there was a span of 12 bases. Germline lookup yields CDR1 DFQATT and CDR2 SNEGSKA (reference sequence). The CDR3 is made up of 13 amino acids. CDR3 protein: CSARWQTNYEQYF. CDR3 coding DNA: TGCAGTGCTAGGTGGCAGACAAACTACGAGCAGTACTTC.

The table lists this clonotype with a few counts. V gene TRBV11-2 combines with J gene TRBJ2-1, with 12 bases aligning to TRBD2. CDR1 is SGHAT, CDR2 FQNNGV, per germline. V lost 4 bases, J lost 4 bases, and 8 bases stayed unmatched. CDR3 length: 17 residues. CDR3 sequence: CASSWRSGTSGYNEQFF. DNA for the CDR3: TGTGCCAGCAGCTGGAGATCCGGGACTAGCGGGTACAATGAGCAGTTCTTC.

This clonotype was recorded many times. Written as DNA, the CDR3 is TGTGCCAGCAGGAACTACGCAAGGAATGAAAAACTGTTTTTT. Amino acid sequence: CASRNYARNEKLFF. The rearrangement links TRBV12-3 or TRBV12-4 to TRBJ1-4; the D is unclear. Trimming removed 6 bases at V and 5 bases at J, with 13 bases between. This CDR3 is 14 amino acids long.

The chain combines TRBV7-6 with TRBJ2-3; 15 bases fit TRBD2. After removal of 2 bases from V and 1 base from J, the junction contained 10 bases not matched to a gene. CDR1 is SGHVS, CDR2 FNYEAQ, per germline. This CDR3 contains 20 residues. This CDR3 reads CASSLFAGTSGRTGTDTQYF. CDR3 in DNA: TGTGCCAGCAGCTTATTTGCCGGGACTAGCGGGAGGACAGGCACAGATACGCAGTATTTT.

The gene calls are TRBV6-1 and TRBJ2-1; TRBD2 aligns across 8 bases. Looked up from germline, CDR1 is MNHNS and CDR2 is SASEGT. This CDR3 comprises 15 residues. Germline trimming cut 8 bases from V and 8 bases from J; bases unmatched to any gene: 14. CDR3 nucleotide sequence: TGTGCCAGCGGTCCTCTCCGGGAGGGCACAGATGAGCAGTTCTTC. Amino acids: CASGPLREGTDEQFF.

This clonotype was detected many times. The genes are TRBV29-1 and TRBJ1-5; the match to TRBD1 covers 8 bases. After removal of 6 bases from V and 3 bases from J, the junction contained 4 bases not matched to a gene. Germline V gives CDR1 SQVTM, CDR2 ANQGSEA. There are 13 residues in the CDR3. The chain's CDR3 is CSVGQGLNQPQHF. For the CDR3, the DNA is TGCAGCGTCGGACAGGGCCTCAATCAGCCCCAGCATTTT.

This clonotype has only a few counts. This chain links TRBV20-1 with TRBJ2-7; TRBD2 agrees at 7 bases. J was trimmed by 3 bases and V by 5 bases; bases with no gene match: 1. The CDR3 length is 11 residues. Germline V gene lookup returns CDR1 DFQATT and CDR2 SNEGSKA (reference sequence). The CDR3: CSAGGVYEQYF. CDR3 sequence (DNA): TGCAGTGCTGGGGGGGTCTACGAGCAGTACTTC.

The chain is built from TRBV11-2 and TRBJ2-3; TRBD2 agrees at 7 bases. The germline CDR1 and CDR2 sequences are SGHAT and FQNNGV. The CDR3 contains 17 residues. V gave up 5 bases and J gave up 0 bases; unmatched junction bases: 11. The CDR3 loop is CASSPDGRAPSTDTQYF. The CDR3 DNA reads TGTGCCAGCAGCCCCGATGGGAGGGCGCCTAGCACAGATACGCAGTATTTT.

On this clonotype itself: Sequence at one end of the junction differs from germline and may be a read error. The chain links TRBV20-1 to TRBJ2-6; D tentatively fits TRBD1 or TRBD2 (5 bases each). CDR1 DFQATT and CDR2 SNEGSKA come from the germline V gene (reference sequence). CDR3 length equals 18 residues. The CDR3 DNA is TGCTGTGCTCGAGCCGGGACCAGAGTACTCTCTGGGGCCAACGTCCTGACTTTC. Its translation: CCARAGTRVLSGANVLTF.

In this sample, this clonotype turned up a few times. The CDR3 DNA is TGCAGCGTTGATCAAGCGGGGGGTAGAAATGAGCAGTTCTTC. It encodes CSVDQAGGRNEQFF. The genes are TRBV29-1 and TRBJ2-1; 9 bases match TRBD2. The V and J ends lost 3 bases and 7 bases, in that order; junction bases with no gene match: 7. Germline V gene sequence: CDR1 SQVTM, CDR2 ANQGSEA. The CDR3 is 14 amino acids.

This clonotype was seen a handful of times. The chain uses TRBV5-1 and TRBJ2-1; D remains ambiguous. CDR3 length: 18 amino acids. The ends were cut back, 4 bases at V and 0 bases at J, with 20 bases in the middle. Germline CDR1 SGHRS, CDR2 YFSETQ. Written as DNA, the CDR3 is TGCGCCAGCAGCCCCTCCAGTCCCTTGACGAGCTCCTACAATGAGCAGTTCTTC. It translates to CASSPSSPLTSSYNEQFF.

This clonotype was counted a single time. The chain has TRBV14 and TRBJ2-7; D unclear. The length of the CDR3 is 15 residues. Trimming left V 2 bases short and J 1 base short, with 12 bases between. Germline V gene sequence: CDR1 SGHDN, CDR2 FVKESK. This chain's CDR3 is CASSQLGLSSYEQYF. DNA of the CDR3: TGTGCCAGCAGCCAACTAGGCTTGAGTTCCTACGAGCAGTACTTC.

The table lists this clonotype with a few counts. The rearrangement links TRBV28 to TRBJ1-3, with D perhaps matching TRBD1 (5 bases). CDR3 length equals 15 residues. Trimming took 7 bases from V and 0 from J, leaving 13 bases between them. Germline loops: CDR1 MDHEN, CDR2 SYDVKM. The CDR3 region is CASTRTGVSGNTIYF. The CDR3 bases are TGTGCCAGCACCAGAACGGGGGTCTCTGGAAACACCATATATTTT. Full variable domain (rest looked up from reference TRBV28 and TRBJ1-3): DVKVTQSSRYLVKRTGEKVFLECVQDMDHENMFWYRQDPGLGLRLIYFSYDVKMKEKGDIPEGYSVSREKKERFSLILESASTNQTSMYLCASTRTGVSGNTIYFGEGSWLTVV.

This clonotype came up a few times. The rearrangement links TRBV9 to TRBJ2-5; TRBD2 aligns across 8 bases. Per the germline V gene, CDR1 is SGDLS and CDR2 is YYNGEE. J gave up 1 base and V 0 bases, and 2 bases lay outside the gene matches. The CDR3 runs to 15 residues. CDR3 protein: CASSVEAGGQETQYF. The CDR3 DNA reads as TGTGCCAGCAGCGTAGAGGCGGGGGGCCAAGAGACCCAGTACTTC.

The chain employs TRBV2 and TRBJ2-5, with 12 bases aligning to TRBD2. J gave up 2 bases and V 9 bases, and 4 bases lay outside the gene matches. The CDR3 totals 14 residues. Germline CDR1 and CDR2: SNHLY and FYNNEI. Written as DNA, the CDR3 is TGTGCCAGAGGACTAGCGGGACCTCAAGAGACCCAGTACTTC. Amino acid sequence: CARGLAGPQETQYF.

This clonotype was observed a handful of times. The rearrangement uses TRBV20-1 and TRBJ2-3; no definite D call. The V and J ends lost 3 bases and 4 bases respectively, with 5 bases between them. The CDR3 is made up of 11 amino acids. Per the germline V gene, CDR1 is DFQATT and CDR2 is SNEGSKA (reference sequence). CDR3 in DNA: TGCAGTGCTAGTGATGCAGATACGCAGTATTTT. Protein product: CSASDADTQYF.